These T cell receptor beta chains were read from a single sample in a study of OX40 agonist ivuxolimab in advanced cancers. Libraries were prepared by immunoSEQ multiplex PCR; TCRdb keeps only in-frame clonotypes and omits some of them. This repertoire shows tens of thousands of clones, about 88% found once; its top ten account for approximately 1.1%. The specimen was CD4+ or CD8+ T cells sorted from blood, collected in a trial of the OX40 agonist ivuxolimab. The origin of the receptors is an adult with an advanced solid tumor such as melanoma, head and neck, liver or kidney cancer. Both conserved end residues are part of each CDR3. Fields, in order: clone size, J gene, D gene, V gene, CDR3 protein, CDR3 DNA. The D gene is left open where the match is weak. Expanded clones get a size class; other rows say once, few or many, or leave the size out.

clone_size: .
j_call: TRBJ2-1
d_call: .
v_call: TRBV18
cdr3_aa: CASSRTTVSSYEQFF
cdr3_nt: TGTGCCAGCTCAAGGACTACTGTGTCTTCGTATGAGCAGTTCTTC

clone_size: .
j_call: TRBJ2-3
d_call: .
v_call: TRBV9
cdr3_aa: CASKVGTGTDTQYF
cdr3_nt: TGTGCCAGCAAGGTGGGAACAGGCACAGATACGCAGTATTTT

clone_size: .
j_call: TRBJ1-1
d_call: TRBD1
v_call: TRBV19
cdr3_aa: CASSRTGTLNTEAFF
cdr3_nt: TGTGCCAGTAGTAGGACAGGAACCCTGAACACTGAAGCTTTCTTT

clone_size: once
j_call: TRBJ2-7
d_call: TRBD1
v_call: TRBV7-2
cdr3_aa: CASSDRTGTAYEQYF
cdr3_nt: TGTGCCAGCAGCGACCGCACCGGGACAGCCTACGAGCAGTACTTC

clone_size: .
j_call: TRBJ2-1
d_call: .
v_call: TRBV14
cdr3_aa: CASSRWTIQFF
cdr3_nt: TGTGCCAGCAGCCGGTGGACTATCCAGTTCTTC

clone_size: .
j_call: TRBJ1-1
d_call: .
v_call: TRBV11-3
cdr3_aa: CASSLDSKNTEAFF
cdr3_nt: TGTGCCAGCAGCTTAGATTCCAAGAACACTGAAGCTTTCTTT

clone_size: .
j_call: TRBJ2-3
d_call: .
v_call: TRBV18
cdr3_aa: CASSPSGTLGTGGTRNTQYF
cdr3_nt: TGTGCCAGCTCACCATCGGGGACATTGGGGACTGGCGGCACCCGTAATACGCAGTATTTT

clone_size: .
j_call: TRBJ1-5
d_call: TRBD1
v_call: TRBV5-1
cdr3_aa: CASRPGQGNNQPQHF
cdr3_nt: TGCGCCAGCAGACCGGGACAGGGCAACAATCAGCCCCAGCATTTT

clone_size: .
j_call: TRBJ1-4
d_call: .
v_call: TRBV5-1
cdr3_aa: CASSLVEATNEKLFF
cdr3_nt: TGCGCCAGCAGCTTGGTGGAAGCAACTAATGAAAAACTGTTTTTT

clone_size: .
j_call: TRBJ1-3
d_call: .
v_call: TRBV18
cdr3_aa: CASSPRPGGTGNTIYF
cdr3_nt: TGTGCCAGCTCACCGCGTCCCGGGGGGACTGGAAACACCATATATTTT

clone_size: few
j_call: TRBJ1-5
d_call: TRBD1
v_call: TRBV30
cdr3_aa: CALAPGQGANQPQHF
cdr3_nt: TGTGCCTTAGCCCCGGGACAGGGGGCGAATCAGCCCCAGCATTTT

clone_size: .
j_call: TRBJ1-4
d_call: .
v_call: TRBV5-1
cdr3_aa: CASSARQGNEKLFF
cdr3_nt: TGCGCCAGCAGCGCCCGCCAGGGAAATGAAAAACTGTTTTTT

clone_size: .
j_call: TRBJ2-7
d_call: .
v_call: TRBV18
cdr3_aa: CASSPPGLSGTYEQYF
cdr3_nt: TGTGCCAGCTCACCACCGGGGCTATCTGGGACCTACGAGCAGTACTTC

clone_size: .
j_call: TRBJ2-3
d_call: .
v_call: TRBV18
cdr3_aa: CASSALGTSTDTQYF
cdr3_nt: TGTGCCAGCTCAGCCCTGGGGACCTCGACAGATACGCAGTATTTT

clone_size: few
j_call: TRBJ1-2
d_call: .
v_call: TRBV30
cdr3_aa: CAWSATGRRANYGYTF
cdr3_nt: TGTGCCTGGAGTGCTACAGGGAGGAGAGCTAACTATGGCTACACCTTC